This TCR beta chain was captured in a study of OX40 agonist ivuxolimab in advanced cancers. Overall study: All patients had ivuxolimab intravenously every 2 weeks at 0.01 to 10 mg/kg. Age averaged roughly 60 years (range roughly 20 to 90), and 82.7% were male.

General observations from the study: Low normalized T-cell clonal expansion was also seen in some nonresponders.

Only in-frame clones appear in the TCRdb table, and some are missing; sequencing was by immunoSEQ multiplex PCR. The sample includes about 40,000 clones, approximately 89% seen only once; the top ten take 20% to 30%. In the case of this clone: Its antigen remains unidentified.

Germline V gene data show CDR1 as GTSNPN and CDR2 as SVGIG (reference sequence). The CDR3 is made up of 16 amino acids. With V trimmed by 3 bases and J by 2 bases, 6 bases remained unmatched. This chain links TRBV30 with TRBJ2-1; TRBD2 agrees at 11 bases. The sample here was CD4+ or CD8+ T cells sorted from blood, taken in a trial of the OX40 agonist ivuxolimab. This TCR was recovered from an adult with an advanced solid tumor such as melanoma, head and neck, liver or kidney cancer. The CDR3: CAWRGDSGRAYNEQFF. The CDR3 coding sequence is TGTGCCTGGAGGGGGGATAGCGGGAGGGCCTACAATGAGCAGTTCTTC.